These T cell receptor beta chains were read from a single sample in a study of read filtering for tumor transcriptome and immune sequencing. TCRdb re-called the reads through MiXCR, storing one row per CDR3 protein. The sample has under 150,000 distinct CDR3 sequences; 13% are singletons. The sequencing input was a population of CD138-negative cells sorted from bone marrow. All receptors come from a donor at least 40 years old with multiple myeloma. Both conserved end residues are part of each CDR3. Fields, in order: D gene, V gene, clone size, J gene, CDR3 DNA, CDR3 protein. D genes are given only for firm matches. For some rows the clone size is stated as once, few or many, or as a class when expanded; others skip it.

.	TRBV10-3	few	TRBJ2-5	TGTGCCATCAGTGACTCCGGGATTAGCATCCAAGAGACCCAGTACTTC	CAISDSGISIQETQYF
.	TRBV13	many	TRBJ2-3	TGTGCCAGCAGTCTCCCTCCAGATACGCAGTATTTT	CASSLPPDTQYF
.	TRBV5-1	.	TRBJ2-7	TGCGCCGGCAGCTTGGAAGGGGAGAGCTACGAGCAGTACTTC	CAGSLEGESYEQYF
.	TRBV5-1	.	TRBJ2-7	TGCGCCAGCAGCTTCCGAACCGGGACTCTCAACGAGCAGTACTTC	CASSFRTGTLNEQYF
TRBD2	TRBV20-1	many	TRBJ2-1	TGCAGTCTAAGGACTAGCGGGAGCGTCGGTGAGCAGTTCTTC	CSLRTSGSVGEQFF
.	TRBV27	many	TRBJ1-6	TGTGCCAGCAGTTTGGGGCCCGAGGGCTGGAATTCACCCCTCCACTTT	CASSLGPEGWNSPLHF
TRBD1	TRBV10-3	many	TRBJ1-1	TGTGCCATCAGTAGACAGGGCCCCCTGGGAAACACTGAAGCTTTCTTT	CAISRQGPLGNTEAFF
.	TRBV7-2	many	TRBJ1-6	TGTGCCAGCAGCCCGCGGAGGGCGGCAGGGGCCAATTCACCCCTCCACTTT	CASSPRRAAGANSPLHF
.	TRBV6-2/TRBV6-3	few	TRBJ2-4	TGTGCCAGCAGTTTCCCAGTTACCGGGACTGGCTCCAAAAACATTCAGTACTTC	CASSFPVTGTGSKNIQYF
.	TRBV20-1	many	TRBJ1-1	TGCAGTGCTCCCCCACAGGGTCGGAACACTGAAGCTTTCTTT	CSAPPQGRNTEAFF
TRBD2	TRBV10-3	many	TRBJ2-3	TGTGCCATCAGTTGGACTAGCGGGAGGGCAGATACGCAGTATTTT	CAISWTSGRADTQYF
TRBD2	TRBV2	few	TRBJ2-2	TGTGCCGGCAGCGGGAGGGCAACCGGGGAGCTGTTTTTT	CAGSGRATGELFF
TRBD1	TRBV9	.	TRBJ2-2	TGTGCCAGCAGCCATTCTAGGTTTCTGGGACAGGGGGTTAGCGGAGACACCGGGGAGCTGTTTTTT	CASSHSRFLGQGVSGDTGELFF
.	TRBV15	many	TRBJ1-5	TGTGCCACCAGCACCCCTTGGGGGAATCAGCCCCAGCATTTT	CATSTPWGNQPQHF
TRBD1	TRBV20-1	few	TRBJ2-1	TGCAGTGCTTCCACTCGCGGGACAGGGGACAACCCGAACTCCAGGTGGGCTTATGGTGAGCAGTTCTTC	CSASTRGTGDNPNSRWAYGEQFF